This TCR beta chain emerged from a study of glioma-infiltrating T cells after dendritic cell vaccination. Study findings and constraints: Few patients contributed both blood and tumor specimens.

Sequenced by immunoSEQ multiplex PCR; TCRdb stores in-frame clones only, minus some. The table records more than 20,000 clones, 75% to 85% of them present only once. A remark on this clone: Its antigen is still unknown.

The sequence was collected from a human donor with glioblastoma. Here the sequenced sample was blood, taken before dendritic cell vaccination.

The CDR3, as DNA: TGTGCCACCCAAGTCGGCGGGAGTCCCCGGGAGCAGTTCTTC. It encodes CATQVGGSPREQFF. The chain employs TRBV19 and TRBJ2-1, with 7 bases aligning to TRBD2. The germline V gene encodes CDR1 LNHDA and CDR2 SQIVND (reference sequence). V gave up 10 bases and J gave up 10 bases; unmatched junction bases: 16. The CDR3 contains 14 residues.